This TCR beta chain was recorded in a study of tumor and adjacent non-tumor tissue in lung cancer. Three rounds of nested PCR, following a modified ARM-PCR protocol, produced the TCRbeta library. TCRdb processed the multiplex PCR reads anew with MiXCR; each CDR3 protein has one entry. The table records 85,000 to 100,000 distinct CDR3 sequences, around 64% of them present only once. Germline V gene data show CDR1 as LNHNV and CDR2 as YYDKDF (reference sequence). The CDR3 extends over 14 amino acids. Trimming removed 1 base at V and 4 bases at J, with 9 bases between. This clonotype showed up many times. This sample's RNA came from whole unsorted tissue.

The rearrangement links TRBV15 to TRBJ2-3; D uncertain. Sequenced sample: lung tumor tissue. The sequence derives from a man aged 55 to 70 with non-small cell lung cancer. The CDR3 sequence is CATSRAEASDTQYF. The CDR3 DNA reads TGTGCCACCAGCAGAGCGGAAGCGTCAGATACGCAGTATTTT.